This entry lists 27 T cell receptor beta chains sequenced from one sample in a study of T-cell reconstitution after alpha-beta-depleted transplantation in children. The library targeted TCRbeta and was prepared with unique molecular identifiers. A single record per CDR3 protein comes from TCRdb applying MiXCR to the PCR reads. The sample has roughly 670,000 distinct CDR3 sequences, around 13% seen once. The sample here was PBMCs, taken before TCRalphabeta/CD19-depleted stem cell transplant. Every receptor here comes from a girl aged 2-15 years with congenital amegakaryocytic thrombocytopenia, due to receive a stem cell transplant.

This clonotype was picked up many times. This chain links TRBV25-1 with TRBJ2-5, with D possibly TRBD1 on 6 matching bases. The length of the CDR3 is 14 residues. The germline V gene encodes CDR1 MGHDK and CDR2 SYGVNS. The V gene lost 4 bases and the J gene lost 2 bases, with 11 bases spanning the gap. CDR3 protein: CASSGRTAQETQYF. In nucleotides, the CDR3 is TGTGCCAGCAGTGGAAGGACAGCACAAGAGACCCAGTACTTC.

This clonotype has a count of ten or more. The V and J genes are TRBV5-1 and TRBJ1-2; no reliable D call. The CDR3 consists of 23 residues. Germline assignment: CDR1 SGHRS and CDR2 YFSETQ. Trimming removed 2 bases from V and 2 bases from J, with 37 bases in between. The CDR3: CASSLPTDPVPFGEFAMNYGYTF. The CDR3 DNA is TGCGCCAGCAGCTTACCCACAGACCCCGTTCCGTTTGGCGAATTTGCTATGAACTATGGCTACACCTTC.

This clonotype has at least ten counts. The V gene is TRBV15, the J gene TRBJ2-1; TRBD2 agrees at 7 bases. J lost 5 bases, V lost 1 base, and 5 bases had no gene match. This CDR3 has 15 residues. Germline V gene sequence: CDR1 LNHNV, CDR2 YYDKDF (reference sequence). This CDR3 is CATSRAREFHNEQFF. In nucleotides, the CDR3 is TGTGCCACCAGCAGAGCGCGGGAGTTCCACAATGAGCAGTTCTTC.

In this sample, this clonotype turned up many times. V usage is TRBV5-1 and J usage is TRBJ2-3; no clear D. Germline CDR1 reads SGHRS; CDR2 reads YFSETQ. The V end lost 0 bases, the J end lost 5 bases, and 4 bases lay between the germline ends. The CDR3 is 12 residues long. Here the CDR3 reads CASSLAEDTQYF. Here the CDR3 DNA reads TGCGCCAGCAGCTTGGCGGAAGATACGCAGTATTTT. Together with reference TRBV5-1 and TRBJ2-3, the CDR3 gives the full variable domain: KAGVTQTPRYLIKTRGQQVTLSCSPISGHRSVSWYQQTPGQGLQFLFEYFSETQRNKGNFPGRFSGRQFSNSRSEMNVSTLELGDSALYLCASSLAEDTQYFGPGTRLTVL.

For the CDR3, the DNA is TGTGCCACCAGCAGAGGACAGGGAATAAGCACAGATACGCAGTATTTT. It yields the protein CATSRGQGISTDTQYF. This chain connects TRBV15 to TRBJ2-3; 7 bases are a match to TRBD1. The V gene's germline CDR1 is LNHNV and CDR2 YYDKDF (reference sequence). V trimming: 1 base; J trimming: 0 bases; junction bases outside the gene matches: 4. CDR3 size: 16 residues.

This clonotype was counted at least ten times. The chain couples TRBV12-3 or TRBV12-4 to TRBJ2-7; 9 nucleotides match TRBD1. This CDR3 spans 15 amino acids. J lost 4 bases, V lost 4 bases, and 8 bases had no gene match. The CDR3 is CASSSTGTGLYEQYF. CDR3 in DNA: TGTGCCAGCAGTTCTACCGGGACAGGGTTGTACGAGCAGTACTTC.

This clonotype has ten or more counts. The CDR3 loop reads CSARFPYSYNEQFF. The CDR3 region has the DNA TGCAGTGCTAGATTCCCTTACTCCTACAATGAGCAGTTCTTC. This chain links TRBV20-1 with TRBJ2-1, with unresolved D. The germline V gene has CDR1 DFQATT and CDR2 SNEGSKA (reference sequence). Trimming left V 2 bases short and J 0 bases short, with 8 bases between. This CDR3 has 14 amino acids.

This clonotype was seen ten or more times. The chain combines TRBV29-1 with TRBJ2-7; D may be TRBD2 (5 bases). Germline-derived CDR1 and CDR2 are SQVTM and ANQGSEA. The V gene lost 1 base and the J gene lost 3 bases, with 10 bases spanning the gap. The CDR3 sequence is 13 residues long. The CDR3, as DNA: TGCAGCGTTGAAGGAGGGAAGTACTACGAGCAGTACTTC. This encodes CSVEGGKYYEQYF.

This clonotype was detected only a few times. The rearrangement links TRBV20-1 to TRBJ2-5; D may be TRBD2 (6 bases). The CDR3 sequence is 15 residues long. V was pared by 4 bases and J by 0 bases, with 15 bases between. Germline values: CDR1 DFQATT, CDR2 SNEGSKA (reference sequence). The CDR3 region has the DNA TGCAGTGCTATGAGACTAGAGGAGTACCAAGAGACCCAGTACTTC. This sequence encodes CSAMRLEEYQETQYF.

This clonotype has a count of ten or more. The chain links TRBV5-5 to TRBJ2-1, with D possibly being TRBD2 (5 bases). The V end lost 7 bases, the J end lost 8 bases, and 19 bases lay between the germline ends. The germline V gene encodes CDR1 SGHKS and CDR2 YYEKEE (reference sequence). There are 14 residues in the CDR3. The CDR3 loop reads CASGRILVYDEQFF. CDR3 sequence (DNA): TGTGCCAGCGGCCGCATACTAGTGTACGATGAGCAGTTCTTC.

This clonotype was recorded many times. The CDR3 nucleotides read TGTGCCAGCAGCAGATACGGGACAGGGGGTCTTAGCTCTGGGGCCAACGTCCTGACTTTC. It yields the protein CASSRYGTGGLSSGANVLTF. V and J are TRBV28 and TRBJ2-6, with TRBD1 identical over 11 bases. The CDR3 runs 20 residues. The J segment lost 0 bases and the V segment lost 6 bases, leaving 13 bases of the junction unmatched. Germline V gene sequence: CDR1 MDHEN, CDR2 SYDVKM.

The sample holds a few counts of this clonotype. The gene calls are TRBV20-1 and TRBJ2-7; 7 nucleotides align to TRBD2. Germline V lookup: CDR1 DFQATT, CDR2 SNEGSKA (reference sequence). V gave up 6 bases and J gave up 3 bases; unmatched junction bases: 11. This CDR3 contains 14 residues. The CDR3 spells CSAVSLAENYEQYF. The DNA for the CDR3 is TGCAGTGCCGTGAGCCTAGCGGAAAACTACGAGCAGTACTTC.

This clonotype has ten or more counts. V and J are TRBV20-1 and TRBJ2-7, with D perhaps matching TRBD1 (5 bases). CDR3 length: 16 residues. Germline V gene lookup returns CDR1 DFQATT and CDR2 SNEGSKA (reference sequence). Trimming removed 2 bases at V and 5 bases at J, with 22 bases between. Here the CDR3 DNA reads TGCAGTGCTAGACCATCTACAGGAGATAAATTCGACGAGCAGTACTTC. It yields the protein CSARPSTGDKFDEQYF.

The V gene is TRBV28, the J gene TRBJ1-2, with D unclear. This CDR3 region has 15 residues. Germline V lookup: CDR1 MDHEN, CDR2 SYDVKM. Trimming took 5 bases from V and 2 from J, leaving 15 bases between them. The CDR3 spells CASSPTTDGNYGYTF. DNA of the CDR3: TGTGCCAGCAGTCCCACCACGGACGGGAACTATGGCTACACCTTC.

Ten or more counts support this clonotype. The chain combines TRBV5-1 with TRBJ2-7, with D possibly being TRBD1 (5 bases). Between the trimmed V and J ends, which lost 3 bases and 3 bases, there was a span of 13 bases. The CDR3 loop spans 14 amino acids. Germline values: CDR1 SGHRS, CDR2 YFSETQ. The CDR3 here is CASSWTHSNYEQYF. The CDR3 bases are TGCGCCAGCAGCTGGACACACTCGAACTACGAGCAGTACTTC.

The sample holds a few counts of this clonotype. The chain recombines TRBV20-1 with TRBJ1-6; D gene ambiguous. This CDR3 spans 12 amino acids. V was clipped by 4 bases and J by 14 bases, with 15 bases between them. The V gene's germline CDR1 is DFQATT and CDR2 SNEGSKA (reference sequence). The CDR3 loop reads CSAKGMEGTLHF. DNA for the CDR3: TGCAGTGCTAAAGGAATGGAGGGTACCCTCCACTTT.

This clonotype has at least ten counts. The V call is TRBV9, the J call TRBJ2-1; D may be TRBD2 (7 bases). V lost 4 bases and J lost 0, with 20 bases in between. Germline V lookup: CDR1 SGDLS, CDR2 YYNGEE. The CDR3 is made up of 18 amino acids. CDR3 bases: TGTGCCAGCAGCATTGCGGGGGTACAGGGCTACTCCTACAATGAGCAGTTCTTC. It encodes CASSIAGVQGYSYNEQFF.

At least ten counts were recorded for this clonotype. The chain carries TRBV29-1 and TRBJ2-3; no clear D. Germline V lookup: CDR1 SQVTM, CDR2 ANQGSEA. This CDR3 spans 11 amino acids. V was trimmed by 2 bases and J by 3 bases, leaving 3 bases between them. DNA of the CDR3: TGCAGCGTTGAAACGACAGATACGCAGTATTTT. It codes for CSVETTDTQYF.

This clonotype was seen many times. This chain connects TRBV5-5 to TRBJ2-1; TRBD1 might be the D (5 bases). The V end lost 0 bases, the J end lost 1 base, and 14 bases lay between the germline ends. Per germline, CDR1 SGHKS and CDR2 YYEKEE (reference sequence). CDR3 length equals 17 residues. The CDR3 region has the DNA TGTGCCAGCAGCTTGGCCCCACAGGAAGGGTCCTACAATGAGCAGTTCTTC. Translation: CASSLAPQEGSYNEQFF.

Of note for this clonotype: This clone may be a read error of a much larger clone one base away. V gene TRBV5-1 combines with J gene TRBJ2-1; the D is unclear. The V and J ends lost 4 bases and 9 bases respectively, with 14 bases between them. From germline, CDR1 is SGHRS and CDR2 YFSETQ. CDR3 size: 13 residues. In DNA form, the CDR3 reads TGCGCCAGCAGCCCGTCATCCGAAATTGAGCAGTTCTTC. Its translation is CASSPSSEIEQFF.

The CDR3 bases are TGTGCCATCAGGAGCCAGGGGTACACCGGGGAGCTGTTTTTT. Protein: CAIRSQGYTGELFF. This sequence joins TRBV10-3 and TRBJ2-2, with D possibly TRBD1 on 6 matching bases. CDR3 length: 14 amino acids. V lost 6 bases to trimming and J lost 3 bases, with 11 bases between them. The germline gives CDR1 ENHRY, CDR2 SYGVKD.

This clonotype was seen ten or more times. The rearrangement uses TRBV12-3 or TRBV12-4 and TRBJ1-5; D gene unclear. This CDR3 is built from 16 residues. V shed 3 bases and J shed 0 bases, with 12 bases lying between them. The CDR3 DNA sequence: TGTGCCAGCAGTTTGGGTGGGATTCGTAGCAATCAGCCCCAGCATTTT. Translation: CASSLGGIRSNQPQHF.

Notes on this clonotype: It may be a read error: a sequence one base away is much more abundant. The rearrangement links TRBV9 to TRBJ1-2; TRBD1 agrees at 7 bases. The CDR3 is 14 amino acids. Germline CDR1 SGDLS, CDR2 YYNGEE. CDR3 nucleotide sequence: TGTGCCGGCAGCGGGACAGATAAGAACTATGGCTACACCTTC. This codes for CAGSGTDKNYGYTF.

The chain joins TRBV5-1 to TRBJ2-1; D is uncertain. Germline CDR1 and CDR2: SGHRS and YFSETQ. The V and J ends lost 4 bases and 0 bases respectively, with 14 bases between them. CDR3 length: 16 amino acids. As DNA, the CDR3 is TGCGCCAGCAGCGTCGACTTCCTCGGCTCCTACAATGAGCAGTTCTTC. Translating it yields CASSVDFLGSYNEQFF.

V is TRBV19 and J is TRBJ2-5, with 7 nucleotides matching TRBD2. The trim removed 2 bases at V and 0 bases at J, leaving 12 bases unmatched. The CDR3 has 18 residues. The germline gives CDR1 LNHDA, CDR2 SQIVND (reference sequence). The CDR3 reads CASSILPIRGGNQETQYF. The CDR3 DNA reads TGTGCCAGTAGTATACTCCCGATCCGGGGAGGGAACCAAGAGACCCAGTACTTC. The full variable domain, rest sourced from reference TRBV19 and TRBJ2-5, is DGGITQSPKYLFRKEGQNVTLSCEQNLNHDAMYWYRQDPGQGLRLIYYSQIVNDFQKGDIAEGYSVSREKKESFPLTVTSAQKNPTAFYLCASSILPIRGGNQETQYFGPGTRLLVL.

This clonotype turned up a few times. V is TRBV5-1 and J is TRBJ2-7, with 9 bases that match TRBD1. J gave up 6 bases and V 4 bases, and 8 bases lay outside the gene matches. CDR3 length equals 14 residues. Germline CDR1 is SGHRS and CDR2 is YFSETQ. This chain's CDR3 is CASSTGQGRLEQYF. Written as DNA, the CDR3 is TGCGCCAGCAGCACGGGACAGGGTAGGCTCGAGCAGTACTTC.

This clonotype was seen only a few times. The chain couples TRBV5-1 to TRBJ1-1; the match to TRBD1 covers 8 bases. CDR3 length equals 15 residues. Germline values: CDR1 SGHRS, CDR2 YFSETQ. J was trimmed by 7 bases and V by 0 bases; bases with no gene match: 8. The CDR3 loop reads CASSLEFRGLVEAFF. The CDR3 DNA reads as TGCGCCAGCAGCTTGGAATTCAGGGGGCTCGTTGAAGCTTTCTTT.